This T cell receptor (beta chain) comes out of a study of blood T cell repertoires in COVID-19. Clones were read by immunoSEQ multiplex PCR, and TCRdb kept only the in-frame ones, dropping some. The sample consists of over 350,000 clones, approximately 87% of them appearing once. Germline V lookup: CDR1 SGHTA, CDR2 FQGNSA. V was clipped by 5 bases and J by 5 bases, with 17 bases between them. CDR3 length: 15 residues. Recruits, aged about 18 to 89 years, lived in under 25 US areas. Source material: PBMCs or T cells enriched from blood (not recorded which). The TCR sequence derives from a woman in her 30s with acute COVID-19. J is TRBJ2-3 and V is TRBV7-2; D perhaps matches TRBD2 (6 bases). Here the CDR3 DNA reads TGTGCCAGCAGCCTGACGGCGGGGCCTGGAGATACGCAGTATTTT. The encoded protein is CASSLTAGPGDTQYF.